This TCR beta chain was recovered during a study of CD8+CD57+ T cells in acquired aplastic anemia. About the research overall: Sorted CD4+ and CD8+ cells yielded roughly 3 ug of DNA on average.

This clonotype was seen a few times. Its antigen is as yet unknown. Profiling that covered TCR beta VDJ and CDR3 relied on genomic DNA as its template. TCRdb redid the calling of the reads with MiXCR, one entry per CDR3 protein. The table lists about 200,000 distinct CDR3 sequences, roughly 35% of them singletons. The V and J ends lost 3 bases and 8 bases respectively, with 11 bases between them. This CDR3 spans 12 amino acids. Per the germline V gene, CDR1 is SQVTM and CDR2 is ANQGSEA. General study results and limits: Statistical testing detected no significant gap in CD8+ Simpson's diversity between patients and controls.

This clonotype originated in a human donor in good health, serving as a control. Sequenced sample: sorted CD4+, CD8+, or CD8+CD57+ T cells (not recorded which) from PBMCs. The chain uses TRBV29-1 and TRBJ2-1; D is unclear. The CDR3, as DNA: TGCAGCGTTGAGGTCTACCAGGATGAGCAGTTCTTC. It translates to CSVEVYQDEQFF.